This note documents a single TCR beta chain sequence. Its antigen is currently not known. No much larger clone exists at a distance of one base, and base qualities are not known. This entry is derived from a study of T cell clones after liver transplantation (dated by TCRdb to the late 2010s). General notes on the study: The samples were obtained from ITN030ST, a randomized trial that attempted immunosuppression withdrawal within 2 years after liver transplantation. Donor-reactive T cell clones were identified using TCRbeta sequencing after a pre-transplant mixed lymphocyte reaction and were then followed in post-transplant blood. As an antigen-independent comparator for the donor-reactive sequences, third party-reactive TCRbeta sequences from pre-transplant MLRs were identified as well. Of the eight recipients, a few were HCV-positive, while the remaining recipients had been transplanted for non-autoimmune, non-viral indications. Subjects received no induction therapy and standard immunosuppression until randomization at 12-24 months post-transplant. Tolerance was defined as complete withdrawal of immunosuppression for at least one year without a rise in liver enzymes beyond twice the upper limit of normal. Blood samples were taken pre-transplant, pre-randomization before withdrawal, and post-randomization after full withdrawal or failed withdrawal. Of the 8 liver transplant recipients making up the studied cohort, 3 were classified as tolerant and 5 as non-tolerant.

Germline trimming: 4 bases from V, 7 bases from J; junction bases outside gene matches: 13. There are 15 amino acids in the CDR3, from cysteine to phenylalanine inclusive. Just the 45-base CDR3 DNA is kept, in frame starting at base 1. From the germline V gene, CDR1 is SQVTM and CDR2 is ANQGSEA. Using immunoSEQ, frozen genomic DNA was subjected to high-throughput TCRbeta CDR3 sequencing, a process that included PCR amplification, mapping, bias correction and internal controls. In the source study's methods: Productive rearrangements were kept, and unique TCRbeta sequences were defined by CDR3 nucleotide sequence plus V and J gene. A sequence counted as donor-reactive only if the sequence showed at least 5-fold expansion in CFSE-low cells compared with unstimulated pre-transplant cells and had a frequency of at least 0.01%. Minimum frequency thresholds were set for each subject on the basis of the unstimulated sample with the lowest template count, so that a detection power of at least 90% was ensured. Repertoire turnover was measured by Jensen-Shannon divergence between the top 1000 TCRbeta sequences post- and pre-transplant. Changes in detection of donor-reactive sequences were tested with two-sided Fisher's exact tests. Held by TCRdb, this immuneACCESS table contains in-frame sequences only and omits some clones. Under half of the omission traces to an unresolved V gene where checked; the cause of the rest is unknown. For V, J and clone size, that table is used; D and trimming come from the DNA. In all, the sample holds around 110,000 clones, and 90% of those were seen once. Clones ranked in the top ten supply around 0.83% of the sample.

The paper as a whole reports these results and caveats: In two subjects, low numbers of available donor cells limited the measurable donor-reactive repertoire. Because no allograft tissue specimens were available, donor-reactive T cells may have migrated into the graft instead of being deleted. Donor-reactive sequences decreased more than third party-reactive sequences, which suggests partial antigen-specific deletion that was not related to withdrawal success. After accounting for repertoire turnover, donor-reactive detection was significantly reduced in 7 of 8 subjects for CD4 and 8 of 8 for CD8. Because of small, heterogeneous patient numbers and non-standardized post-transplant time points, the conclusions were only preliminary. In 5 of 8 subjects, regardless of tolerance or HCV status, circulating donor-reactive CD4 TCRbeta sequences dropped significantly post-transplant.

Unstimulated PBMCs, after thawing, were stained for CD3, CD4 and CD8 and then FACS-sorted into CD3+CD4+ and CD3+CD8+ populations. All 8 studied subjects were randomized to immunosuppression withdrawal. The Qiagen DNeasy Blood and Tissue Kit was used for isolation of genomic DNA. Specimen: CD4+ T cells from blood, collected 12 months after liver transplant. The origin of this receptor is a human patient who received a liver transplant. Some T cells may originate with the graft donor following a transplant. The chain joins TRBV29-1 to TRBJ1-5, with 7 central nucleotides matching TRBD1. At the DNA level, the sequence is TGCAGCGTTGGCGCCGGGACAGATCGCACCCAGCCCCAGCATTTT. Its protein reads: CSVGAGTDRTQPQHF.